The TCR beta chain described here comes from a study of cytomegalovirus exposure and HLA in healthy donors. For the study at large: Early released data comprised 75 million to 100 million unique TCRs from HLA-typed donors. Overall study results and limits: Sequence variants that were highly shared formed a cluster that was likely a sequencing artifact. After further analysis at a later stage, 15,000 to 20,000 TCR beta sequences were associated with HLA alleles at 0.05 false discovery rate.

This CDR3 has 13 residues. Germline V gives CDR1 SNHLY, CDR2 FYNNEI. V lost 1 base and J 5 bases, leaving 8 bases between the germline ends. The PCR ran on 60 Vbeta and 13 Jbeta primers. Libraries were prepared by immunoSEQ multiplex PCR; TCRdb keeps only in-frame clonotypes and omits some of them. The profile covers approximately 270,000 clones, with approximately 80% appearing a single time and over 0.3% taken by the ten largest. Concerning this clone: No antigen is known for it.

The genes are TRBV2 and TRBJ2-5; D unresolved. Sample: PBMCs. The sequence was collected from a girl aged 2-10 years in good health and CMV-seronegative. In DNA form, the CDR3 reads TGTGCCAGCAGTGAAGTTGACTTGGAGACCCAGTACTTC. Encoded protein: CASSEVDLETQYF.